This T cell receptor (beta chain) came from a study of monozygotic twins with inflammatory bowel disease. Notes on the study in general: The data did not back a single strong IBD-associated clonotype or signal.

About this clonotype itself: What it binds is unknown.

Via template switching, UMIs carrying a 6-nucleotide sample barcode were introduced. Amplification of TCRalpha and TCRbeta cDNA involved two nested PCRs that ran for about 16 and 10 cycles. Using the 5' RACE reads, TCRdb records one entry per CDR3 protein without DNA. This table holds about 160,000 distinct CDR3 sequences. Germline loops: CDR1 KGHSH, CDR2 LQKENI. There are 14 residues in the CDR3. This sequence was found in a human donor with ulcerative colitis or Crohn's disease, or a healthy co-twin of an affected twin (not recorded which). The material sequenced was blood. The V and J genes are TRBV18 and TRBJ2-7; TCRdb's assignment of TRBD2 cannot be checked, as there is no DNA. This CDR3 is CASSRDHRTSEQYF.